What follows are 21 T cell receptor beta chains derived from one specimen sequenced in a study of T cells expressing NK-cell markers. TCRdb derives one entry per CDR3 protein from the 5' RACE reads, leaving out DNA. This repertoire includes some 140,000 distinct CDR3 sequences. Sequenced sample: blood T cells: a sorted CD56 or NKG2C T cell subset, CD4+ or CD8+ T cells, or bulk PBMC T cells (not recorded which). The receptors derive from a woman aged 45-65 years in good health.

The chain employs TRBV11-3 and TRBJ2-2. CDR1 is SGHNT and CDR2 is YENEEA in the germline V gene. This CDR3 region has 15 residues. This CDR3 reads CASSSGFVSTGELFF.

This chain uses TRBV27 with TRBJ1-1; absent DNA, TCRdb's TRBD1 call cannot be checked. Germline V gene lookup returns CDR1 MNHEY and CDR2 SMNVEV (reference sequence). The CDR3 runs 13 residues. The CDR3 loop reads CASAPGVEIAAFF.

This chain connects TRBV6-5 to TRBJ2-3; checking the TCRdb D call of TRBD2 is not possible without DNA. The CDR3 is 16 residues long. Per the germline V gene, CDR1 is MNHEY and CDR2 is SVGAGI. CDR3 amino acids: CASCTVLAGCTDTQYF.

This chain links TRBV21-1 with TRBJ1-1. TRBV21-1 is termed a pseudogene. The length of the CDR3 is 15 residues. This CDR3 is CASSKAGVPNTEAFF.

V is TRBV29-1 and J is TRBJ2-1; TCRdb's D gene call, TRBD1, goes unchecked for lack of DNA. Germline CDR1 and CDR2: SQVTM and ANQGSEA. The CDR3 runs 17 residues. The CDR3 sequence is CSVPTPPTEGMYHEQFF.

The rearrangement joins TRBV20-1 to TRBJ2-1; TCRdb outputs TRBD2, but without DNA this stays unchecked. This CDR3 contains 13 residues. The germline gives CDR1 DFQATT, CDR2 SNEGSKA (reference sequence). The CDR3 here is CSARGRAFHEQFF.

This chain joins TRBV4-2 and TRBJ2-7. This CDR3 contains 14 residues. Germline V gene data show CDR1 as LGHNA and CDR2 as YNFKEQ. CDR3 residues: CASSQGVRSYEQYF.

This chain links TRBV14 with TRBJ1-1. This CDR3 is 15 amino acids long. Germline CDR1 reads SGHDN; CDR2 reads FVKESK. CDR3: CASSQDSGTNTEAFF. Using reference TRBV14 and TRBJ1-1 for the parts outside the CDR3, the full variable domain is EAGVTQFPSHSVIEKGQTVTLRCDPISGHDNLYWYRRVMGKEIKFLLHFVKESKQDESGMPNNRFLAERTGGTYSTLKVQPAELEDSGVYFCASSQDSGTNTEAFFGQGTRLTVV.

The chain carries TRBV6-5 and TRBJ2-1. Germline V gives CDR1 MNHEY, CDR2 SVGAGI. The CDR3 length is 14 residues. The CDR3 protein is CASSYSVTGNEQFF.

The CDR3 region is CASSLSASSYEQYF. This chain uses TRBV27 with TRBJ2-7. CDR3 size: 14 residues. Per the germline V gene, CDR1 is MNHEY and CDR2 is SMNVEV (reference sequence).

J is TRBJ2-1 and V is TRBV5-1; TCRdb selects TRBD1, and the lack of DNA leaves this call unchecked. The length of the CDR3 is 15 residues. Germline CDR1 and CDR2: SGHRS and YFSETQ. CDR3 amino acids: CASSPEGGPLYEQFF.

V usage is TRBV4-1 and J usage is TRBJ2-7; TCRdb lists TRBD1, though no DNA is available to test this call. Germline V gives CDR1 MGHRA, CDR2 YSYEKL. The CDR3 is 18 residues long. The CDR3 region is CASSPTGGTTKGSYEQYF.

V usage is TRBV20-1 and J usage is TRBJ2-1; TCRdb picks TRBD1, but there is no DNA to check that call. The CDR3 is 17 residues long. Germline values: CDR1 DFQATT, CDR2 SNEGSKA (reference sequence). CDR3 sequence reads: CSARDTEQESGANEQFF.

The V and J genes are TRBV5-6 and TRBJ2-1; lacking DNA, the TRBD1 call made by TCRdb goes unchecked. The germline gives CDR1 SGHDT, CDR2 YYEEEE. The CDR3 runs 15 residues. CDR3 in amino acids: CASSTRQGVYNEQFF.

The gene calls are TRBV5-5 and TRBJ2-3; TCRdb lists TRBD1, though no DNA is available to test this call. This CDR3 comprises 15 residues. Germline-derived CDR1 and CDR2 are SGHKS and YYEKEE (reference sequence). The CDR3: CASSLLGHRTDTQYF.

The CDR3 is CASKLGGSYHEQFF. V is TRBV19 and J is TRBJ2-1; absent DNA, TCRdb's TRBD2 call cannot be checked. CDR1 LNHDA and CDR2 SQIVND come from the germline V gene (reference sequence). This CDR3 region has 14 residues.

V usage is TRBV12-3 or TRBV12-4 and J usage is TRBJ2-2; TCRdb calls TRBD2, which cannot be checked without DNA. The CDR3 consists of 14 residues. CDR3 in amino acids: CATDEEGGGGELFF.

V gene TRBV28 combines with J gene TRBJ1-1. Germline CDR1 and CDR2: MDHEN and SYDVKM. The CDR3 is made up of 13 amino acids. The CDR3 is CVGLAGGDTEAFF. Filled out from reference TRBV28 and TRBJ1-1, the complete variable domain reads DVKVTQSSRYLVKRTGEKVFLECVQDMDHENMFWYRQDPGLGLRLIYFSYDVKMKEKGDIPEGYSVSREKKERFSLILESASTNQTSMYLCVGLAGGDTEAFFGQGTRLTVV.

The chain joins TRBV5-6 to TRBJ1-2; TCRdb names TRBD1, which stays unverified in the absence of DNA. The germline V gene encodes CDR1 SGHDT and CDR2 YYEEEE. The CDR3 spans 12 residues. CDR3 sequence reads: CASSEGVGGYTF.

The CDR3 sequence is CSVGLAGTAGNTIYF. The rearrangement joins TRBV29-1 to TRBJ1-3; the D call from TCRdb, TRBD1, cannot be confirmed without DNA. CDR1 and CDR2 (germline): SQVTM, ANQGSEA. This CDR3 comprises 15 residues.

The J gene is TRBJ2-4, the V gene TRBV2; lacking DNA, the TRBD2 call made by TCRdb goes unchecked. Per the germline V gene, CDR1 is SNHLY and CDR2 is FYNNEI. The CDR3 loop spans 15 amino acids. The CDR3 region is CATAPGLLAKNIQYF.